This T cell receptor beta chain was obtained from a study of long-term antiretroviral therapy in people with HIV. Per individual, the PBMC samples numbered at least one pre-ART and at least two post-ART. Germline CDR1 reads MNHNS; CDR2 reads SASEGT. The CDR3 totals 13 residues. V lost 1 base, J lost 4 bases, and 7 bases lay in between. The study, taken as a whole, reports: Repertoire dominance by clones expanded before ART was seen at all time points.

Turning to this clone: Its specificity is not known.

immunoSEQ v3.0 was run at survey level. Sequencing was designed to cover about 40,000-55,000 T-cell genomes in each sample. Clones were sequenced by immunoSEQ multiplex PCR, and TCRdb holds only the in-frame ones, with some missing. The sample records tens of thousands of clones, 86% being singletons. The TCR was taken from a woman in her twenties or thirties with HIV. V and J are TRBV6-1 and TRBJ1-2; D might be TRBD1 (6 bases). Here the sequenced sample was unsorted PBMCs, taken 0.8 years after starting antiretroviral therapy. The CDR3 sequence: CASSEDRAYGYTF. The CDR3 DNA reads as TGTGCCAGCAGTGAAGACAGGGCCTATGGCTACACCTTC.